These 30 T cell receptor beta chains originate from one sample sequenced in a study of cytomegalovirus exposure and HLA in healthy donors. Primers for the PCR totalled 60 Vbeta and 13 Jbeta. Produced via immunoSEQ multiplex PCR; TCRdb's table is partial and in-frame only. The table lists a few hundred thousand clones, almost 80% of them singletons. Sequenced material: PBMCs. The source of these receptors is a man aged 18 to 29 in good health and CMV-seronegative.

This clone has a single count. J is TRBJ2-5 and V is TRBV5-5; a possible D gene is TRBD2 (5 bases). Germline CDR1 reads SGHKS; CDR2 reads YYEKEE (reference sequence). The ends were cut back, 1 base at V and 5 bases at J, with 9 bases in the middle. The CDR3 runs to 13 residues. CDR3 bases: TGTGCCAGCAGCTTGCCGGGGTCTGAGACCCAGTACTTC. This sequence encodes CASSLPGSETQYF.

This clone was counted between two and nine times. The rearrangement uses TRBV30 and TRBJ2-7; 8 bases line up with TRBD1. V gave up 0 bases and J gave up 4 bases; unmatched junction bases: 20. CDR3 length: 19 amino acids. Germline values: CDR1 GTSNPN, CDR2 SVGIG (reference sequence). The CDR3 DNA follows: TGTGCCTGGAGTGTTCGATGGGGCGACGGCCGGGACAGGTCGTACGAGCAGTACTTC. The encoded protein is CAWSVRWGDGRDRSYEQYF.

DNA for the CDR3: TGTGCCAGCAGCTGGGACAGGGGGAGCTCGGGAGATACGCAGTATTTT. Translation: CASSWDRGSSGDTQYF. This sequence joins TRBV11-3 and TRBJ2-3; TRBD1 matches 11 bases. J gave up 5 bases and V 4 bases, and 8 bases lay outside the gene matches. From germline, CDR1 is SGHNT and CDR2 YENEEA. This CDR3 comprises 16 residues.

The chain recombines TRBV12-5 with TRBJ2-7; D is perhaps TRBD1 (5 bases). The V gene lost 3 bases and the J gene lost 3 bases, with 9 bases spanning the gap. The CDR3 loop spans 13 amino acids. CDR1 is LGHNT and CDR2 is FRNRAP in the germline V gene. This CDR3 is CASGLDSRYEQYF. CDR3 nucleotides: TGTGCTAGTGGTTTAGACAGCCGCTACGAGCAGTACTTC.

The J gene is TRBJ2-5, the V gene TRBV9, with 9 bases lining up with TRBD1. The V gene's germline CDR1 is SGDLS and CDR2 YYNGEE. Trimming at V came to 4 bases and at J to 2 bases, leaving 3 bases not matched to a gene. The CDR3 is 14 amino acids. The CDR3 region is CASSPQGAQETQYF. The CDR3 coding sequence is TGTGCCAGCAGCCCACAGGGGGCTCAAGAGACCCAGTACTTC.

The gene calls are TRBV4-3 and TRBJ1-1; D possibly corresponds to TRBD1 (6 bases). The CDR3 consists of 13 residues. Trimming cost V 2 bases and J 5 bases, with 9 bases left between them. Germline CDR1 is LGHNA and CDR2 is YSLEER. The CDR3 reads CASSQTGRTEAFF. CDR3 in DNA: TGCGCCAGCAGCCAAACAGGGAGAACTGAAGCTTTCTTT.

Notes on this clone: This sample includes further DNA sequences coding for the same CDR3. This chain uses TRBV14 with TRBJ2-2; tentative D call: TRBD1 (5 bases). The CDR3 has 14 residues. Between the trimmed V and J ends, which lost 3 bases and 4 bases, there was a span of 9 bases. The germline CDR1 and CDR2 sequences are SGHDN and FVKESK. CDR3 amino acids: CASSHQGITGELFF. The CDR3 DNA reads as TGTGCCAGCAGCCACCAGGGCATCACCGGGGAGCTGTTTTTT.

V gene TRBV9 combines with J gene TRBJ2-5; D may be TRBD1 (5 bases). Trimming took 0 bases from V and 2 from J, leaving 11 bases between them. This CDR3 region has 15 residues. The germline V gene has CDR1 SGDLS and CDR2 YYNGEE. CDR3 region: CASSVGPKGQETQYF. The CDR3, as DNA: TGTGCCAGCAGCGTAGGGCCCAAGGGGCAAGAGACCCAGTACTTC.

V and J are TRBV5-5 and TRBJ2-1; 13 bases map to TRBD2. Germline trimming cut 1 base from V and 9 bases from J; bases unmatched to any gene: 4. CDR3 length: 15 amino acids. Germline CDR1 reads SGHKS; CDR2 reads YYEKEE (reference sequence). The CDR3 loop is CASSLTSGGGSEQFF. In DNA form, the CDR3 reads TGTGCCAGCAGCTTGACTAGCGGGGGGGGATCTGAGCAGTTCTTC.

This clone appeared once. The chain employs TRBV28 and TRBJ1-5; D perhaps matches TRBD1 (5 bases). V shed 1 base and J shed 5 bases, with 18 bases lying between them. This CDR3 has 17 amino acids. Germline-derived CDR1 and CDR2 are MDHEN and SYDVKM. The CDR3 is CASSLSFLSGSDQPQHF. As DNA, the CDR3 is TGTGCCAGCAGTTTATCCTTTTTATCAGGGTCAGATCAGCCCCAGCATTTT.

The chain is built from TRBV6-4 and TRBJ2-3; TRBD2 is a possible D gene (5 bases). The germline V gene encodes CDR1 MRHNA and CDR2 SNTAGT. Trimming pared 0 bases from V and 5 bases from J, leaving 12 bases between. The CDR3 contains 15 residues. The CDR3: CASSDSGGLGDTQYF. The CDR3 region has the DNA TGTGCCAGCAGTGACTCCGGCGGGTTGGGAGATACGCAGTATTTT.

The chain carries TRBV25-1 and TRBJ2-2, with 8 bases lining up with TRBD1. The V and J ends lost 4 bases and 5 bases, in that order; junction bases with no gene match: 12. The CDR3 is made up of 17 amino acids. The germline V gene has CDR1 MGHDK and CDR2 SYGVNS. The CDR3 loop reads CASSAYDRGEDTGELFF. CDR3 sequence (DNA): TGTGCCAGCAGTGCCTATGACAGGGGCGAAGATACCGGGGAGCTGTTTTTT. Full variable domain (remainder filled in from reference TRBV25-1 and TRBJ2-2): EADIYQTPRYLVIGTGKKITLECSQTMGHDKMYWYQQDPGMELHLIHYSYGVNSTEKGDLSSESTVSRIRTEHFPLTLESARPSHTSQYLCASSAYDRGEDTGELFFGEGSRLTVL.

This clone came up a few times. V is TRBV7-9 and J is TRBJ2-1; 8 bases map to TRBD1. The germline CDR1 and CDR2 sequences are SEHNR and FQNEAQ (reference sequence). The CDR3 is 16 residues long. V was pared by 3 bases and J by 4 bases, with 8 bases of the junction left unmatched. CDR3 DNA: TGTGCCAGCAGCTTCGGACAGGGTGGGTTTTACAATGAGCAGTTCTTC. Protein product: CASSFGQGGFYNEQFF.

The CDR3 DNA reads as TGCAGCGTTGATCGGGGGGGAAACACCATATATTTT. It specifies CSVDRGGNTIYF. This chain connects TRBV29-1 to TRBJ1-3, with a tentative D call TRBD1 (5 bases). The CDR3 is 12 amino acids. CDR1 and CDR2 (germline): SQVTM, ANQGSEA. V was shortened by 3 bases and J by 4 bases, with 7 bases between the two germline ends.

CDR3 coding DNA: TGTGCCAGCAGCTTGATGTATGCGAGTCGCCACGAGCAGTACTTC. Translated: CASSLMYASRHEQYF. The chain combines TRBV13 with TRBJ2-7, with unresolved D. The ends were cut back, 3 bases at V and 5 bases at J, with 17 bases in the middle. The CDR3 totals 15 residues. CDR1 is PRHDT and CDR2 is FYEKMQ in the germline V gene (reference sequence).

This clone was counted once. CDR3 residues: CASSYDWEETQYF. The DNA of the CDR3 is TGTGCCAGCAGTTACGACTGGGAAGAGACCCAGTACTTC. The chain links TRBV7-9 to TRBJ2-5; D is ambiguous. V was shortened by 6 bases and J by 3 bases, with 11 bases between the two germline ends. Germline V gives CDR1 SEHNR, CDR2 FQNEAQ (reference sequence). This CDR3 is 13 amino acids long.

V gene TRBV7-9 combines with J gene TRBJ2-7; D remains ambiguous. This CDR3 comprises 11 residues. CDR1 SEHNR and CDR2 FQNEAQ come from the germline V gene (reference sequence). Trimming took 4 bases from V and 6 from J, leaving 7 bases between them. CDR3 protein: CASSSVSEQYF. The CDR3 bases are TGTGCCAGCAGCTCAGTCAGCGAGCAGTACTTC.

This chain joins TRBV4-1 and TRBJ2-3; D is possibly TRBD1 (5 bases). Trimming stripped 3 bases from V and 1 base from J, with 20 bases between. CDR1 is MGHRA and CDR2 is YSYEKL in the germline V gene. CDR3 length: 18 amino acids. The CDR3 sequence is CASSQKGIRDGGTDTQYF. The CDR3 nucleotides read TGCGCCAGCAGCCAGAAAGGAATCAGGGATGGAGGCACAGATACGCAGTATTTT.

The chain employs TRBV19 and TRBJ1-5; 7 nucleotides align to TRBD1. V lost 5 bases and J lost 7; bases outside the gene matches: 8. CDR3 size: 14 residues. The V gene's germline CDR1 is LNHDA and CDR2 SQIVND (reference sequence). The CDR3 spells CASSGTGVGQPQHF. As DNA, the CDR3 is TGTGCCAGTAGTGGTACAGGGGTTGGGCAGCCCCAGCATTTT.

This CDR3 reads CATSRAGQGPSTDTQYF. CDR3 sequence (DNA): TGTGCCACCAGCAGGGCTGGACAGGGGCCTAGCACAGATACGCAGTATTTT. The chain is built from TRBV15 and TRBJ2-3; 9 bases line up with TRBD1. Per germline, CDR1 LNHNV and CDR2 YYDKDF (reference sequence). The CDR3 sequence is 17 residues long. V lost 3 bases, J lost 0 bases, and 7 bases stayed unmatched.

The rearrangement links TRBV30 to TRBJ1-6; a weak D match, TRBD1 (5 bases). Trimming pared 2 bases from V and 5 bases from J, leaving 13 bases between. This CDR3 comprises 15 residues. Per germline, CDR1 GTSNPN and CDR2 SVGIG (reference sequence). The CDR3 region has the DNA TGTGCCTGGAGTAGCCCAGGGCGCGATAATTCACCCCTCCACTTT. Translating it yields CAWSSPGRDNSPLHF.

The CDR3 coding sequence is TGTGCCAGCAGTGAAGGGGGGACAGGGTGGGGTTACACTGAAGCTTTCTTT. Residues: CASSEGGTGWGYTEAFF. The V call is TRBV2, the J call TRBJ1-1, with TRBD1 identical over 9 bases. Per germline, CDR1 SNHLY and CDR2 FYNNEI. The CDR3 extends over 17 amino acids. Trimming removed 1 base from V and 3 bases from J; junction bases left unmatched: 9.

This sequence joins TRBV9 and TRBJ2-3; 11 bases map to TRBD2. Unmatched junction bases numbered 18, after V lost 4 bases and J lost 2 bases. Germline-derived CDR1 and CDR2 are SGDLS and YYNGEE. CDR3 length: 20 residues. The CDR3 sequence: CASSPTSVAGGVDDTDTQYF. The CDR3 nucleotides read TGTGCCAGCAGCCCCACGAGTGTAGCGGGAGGGGTTGACGACACAGATACGCAGTATTTT.

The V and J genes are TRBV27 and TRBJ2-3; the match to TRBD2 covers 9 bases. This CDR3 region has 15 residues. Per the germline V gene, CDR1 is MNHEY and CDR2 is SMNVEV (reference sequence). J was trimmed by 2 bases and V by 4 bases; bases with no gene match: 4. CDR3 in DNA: TGTGCCAGCAGTTCCGGACTAGCGCTCACAGATACGCAGTATTTT. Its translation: CASSSGLALTDTQYF.

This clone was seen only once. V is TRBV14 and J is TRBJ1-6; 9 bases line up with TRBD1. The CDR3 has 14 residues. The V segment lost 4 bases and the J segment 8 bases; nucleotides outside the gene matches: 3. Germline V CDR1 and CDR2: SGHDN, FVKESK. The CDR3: CASSPDRGYSPLHF. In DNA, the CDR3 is TGTGCCAGCAGCCCGGACAGGGGTTATTCACCCCTCCACTTT.

The CDR3 DNA follows: TGCGCCAGCAGCTCGCATCAGATGGAACTATCAGGCTACACCTTC. Amino acid sequence: CASSSHQMELSGYTF. J is TRBJ1-2 and V is TRBV5-1; D is ambiguous. Germline lookup yields CDR1 SGHRS and CDR2 YFSETQ. Trimming removed 3 bases from V and 8 bases from J, with 20 bases in between. The CDR3 contains 15 residues.

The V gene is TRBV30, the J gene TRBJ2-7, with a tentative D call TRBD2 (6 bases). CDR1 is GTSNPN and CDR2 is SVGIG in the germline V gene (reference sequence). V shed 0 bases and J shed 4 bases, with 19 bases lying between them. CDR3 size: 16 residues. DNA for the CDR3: TGTGCCTGGAGTGTAGGCCAAACTAGCCCGAGATACGAGCAGTACTTC. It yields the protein CAWSVGQTSPRYEQYF.

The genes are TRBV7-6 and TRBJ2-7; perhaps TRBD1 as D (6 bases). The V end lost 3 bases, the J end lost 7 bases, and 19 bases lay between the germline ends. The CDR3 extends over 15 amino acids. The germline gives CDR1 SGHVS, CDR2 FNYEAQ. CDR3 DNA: TGTGCCAGCAGCTTCACCGGGACAAGCCCTAGTGAGCAGTACTTC. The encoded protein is CASSFTGTSPSEQYF.

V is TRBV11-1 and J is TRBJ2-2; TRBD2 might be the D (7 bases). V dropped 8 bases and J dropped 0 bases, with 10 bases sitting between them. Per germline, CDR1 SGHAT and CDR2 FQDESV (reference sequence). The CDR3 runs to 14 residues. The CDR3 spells CASAGGPNTGELFF. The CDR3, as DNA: TGTGCCAGCGCCGGGGGGCCGAACACCGGGGAGCTGTTTTTT.

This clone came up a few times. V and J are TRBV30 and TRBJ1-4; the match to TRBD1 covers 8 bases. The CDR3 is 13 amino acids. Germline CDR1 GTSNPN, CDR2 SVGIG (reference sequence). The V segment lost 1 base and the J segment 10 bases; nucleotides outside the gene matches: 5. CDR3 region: CAWSGDRGVKLFF. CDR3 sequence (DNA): TGTGCCTGGAGTGGAGACAGGGGAGTAAAACTGTTTTTT. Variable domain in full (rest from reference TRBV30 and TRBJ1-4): SQTIHQWPATLVQPVGSPLSLECTVEGTSNPNLYWYRQAAGRGLQLLFYSVGIGQISSEVPQNLSASRPQDRQFILSSKKLLLSDSGFYLCAWSGDRGVKLFFGSGTQLSVL.